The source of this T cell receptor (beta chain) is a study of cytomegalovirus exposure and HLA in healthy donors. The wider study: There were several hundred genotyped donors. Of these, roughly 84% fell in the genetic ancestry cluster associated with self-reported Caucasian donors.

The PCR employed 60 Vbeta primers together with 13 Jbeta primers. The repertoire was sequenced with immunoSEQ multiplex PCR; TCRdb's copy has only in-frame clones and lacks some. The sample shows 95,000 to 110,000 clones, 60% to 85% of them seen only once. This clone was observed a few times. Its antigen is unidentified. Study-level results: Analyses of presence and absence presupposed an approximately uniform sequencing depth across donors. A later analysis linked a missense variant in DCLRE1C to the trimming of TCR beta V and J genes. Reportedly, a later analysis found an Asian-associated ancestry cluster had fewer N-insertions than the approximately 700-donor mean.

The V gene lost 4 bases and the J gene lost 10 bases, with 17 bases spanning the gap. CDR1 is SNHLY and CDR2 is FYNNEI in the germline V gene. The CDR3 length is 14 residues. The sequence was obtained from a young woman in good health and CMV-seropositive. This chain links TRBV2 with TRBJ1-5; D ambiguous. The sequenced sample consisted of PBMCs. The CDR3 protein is CASSVLDSPRPQHF. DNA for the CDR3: TGTGCCAGCAGTGTGTTGGACTCCCCTCGCCCCCAGCATTTT.